The T cell receptor (beta chain) described here comes from a study of blood T cell repertoires in COVID-19. The overall study: There were acute and convalescent COVID-19 samples, and they came from the United States, Italy and Spain. The cDNA or gDNA used as material had been derived from T cells, B-cell-depleted T cells, or PBMCs.

Original handling: For nucleated cells, counts were estimated from reference gene primer amplification. The assay was immunoSEQ multiplex PCR, and TCRdb's table has in-frame clones only and misses some. That table is the source of V, J and clone size, and D and trimming were worked out from the DNA. The table includes some 180,000 clones, roughly 89% detected once. The origin of this receptor is a man aged 40-49 years with acute or convalescent COVID-19. The specimen sequenced was peripheral blood.

The CDR3 region has the DNA TGTGCCAGCAGTTTATCGAGCCACTCGTACTCCTACAATGAGCAGTTCTTC. Translation: CASSLSSHSYSYNEQFF. This chain uses TRBV27 with TRBJ2-1; D ambiguous. The CDR3 runs 17 residues. The germline CDR1 and CDR2 sequences are MNHEY and SMNVEV (reference sequence). V lost 0 bases to trimming and J lost 0 bases, with 12 bases between them.